A selection of T cell receptor beta chains follows, all from one sample in a study of TIL therapy for anti-PD-1-resistant metastatic lung cancer. Assay used: immunoSEQ multiplex PCR; TCRdb lists only in-frame clones, some missing. The sample yields 45,000 to 75,000 clones, roughly 69% seen once. The sample was blood, taken at baseline. The receptor source for this set is a person aged 25 to 80 with non-small cell lung cancer. Each CDR3 is given with its conserved first and last residue. The D gene is left open where the match is weak. Clone size, where shown, is once, few, many, or a class for clones that have expanded.

V: TRBV29-1
D: TRBD1
size: once
J: TRBJ1-5
DNA: TGCAGCGTTGCCAGGGGGGGAAATCAGCCCCAGCATTTT
CDR3: CSVARGGNQPQHF

V: TRBV11-2
D: -
size: -
J: TRBJ2-3
DNA: TGTGCCAGCAGCCGATACACAGATACGCAGTATTTT
CDR3: CASSRYTDTQYF

V: TRBV5-1
D: -
size: few
J: TRBJ1-1
DNA: TGCGCCAGCAGCGTCGGGGAGAACACTGAAGCTTTCTTT
CDR3: CASSVGENTEAFF

V: TRBV2
D: -
size: -
J: TRBJ2-3
DNA: TGTGCCAGCAGCGGACAGACAACAGATACGCAGTATTTT
CDR3: CASSGQTTDTQYF

V: TRBV6-1
D: -
size: few
J: TRBJ1-1
DNA: TGTGCCAGCAGGGAGGCCATAAACACTGAAGCTTTCTTT
CDR3: CASREAINTEAFF

V: TRBV2
D: TRBD2
size: -
J: TRBJ2-3
DNA: TGTGCCAGCATTGGCCTAGCGGTCACAGATACGCAGTATTTT
CDR3: CASIGLAVTDTQYF

V: TRBV6-6
D: TRBD1
size: -
J: TRBJ1-1
DNA: TGTGCCAGCAGCGATACCGGACAGGCGAACACTGAAGCTTTCTTT
CDR3: CASSDTGQANTEAFF

V: TRBV11-2
D: TRBD2
size: once
J: TRBJ2-5
DNA: TGTGCCAGCAGCCCCATGACTAGCGAAGAGACCCAGTACTTC
CDR3: CASSPMTSEETQYF

V: TRBV7-7
D: TRBD1
size: few
J: TRBJ2-5
DNA: TGTGCTAGCAGCTGGAGCAGGGGGCGCCGGGAGACCCAGTACTTC
CDR3: CASSWSRGRRETQYF

V: TRBV9
D: -
size: -
J: TRBJ2-7
DNA: TGTGCCAGCAGCGTAGTCCAACCCCGGTCCTACGAGCAGTACTTC
CDR3: CASSVVQPRSYEQYF

V: TRBV2
D: TRBD1
size: -
J: TRBJ2-4
DNA: TGTGCCAGCAGTCGTCAGGGGGCTCGGGAAAACATTCAGTACTTC
CDR3: CASSRQGARENIQYF

V: TRBV30
D: -
size: -
J: TRBJ1-1
DNA: TGTGCCTGGAGTGTGGACCAGAACACTGAAGCTTTCTTT
CDR3: CAWSVDQNTEAFF

V: TRBV4-1
D: -
size: -
J: TRBJ1-2
DNA: TGCGCCAGCAGCCAAGAGGAGGTTAACTATGGCTACACCTTC
CDR3: CASSQEEVNYGYTF

V: TRBV6-5
D: -
size: -
J: TRBJ1-2
DNA: TGTGCCAGCAGTTACCTGGGCCGTTATGGCTACACCTTC
CDR3: CASSYLGRYGYTF

V: TRBV5-4
D: TRBD2
size: -
J: TRBJ2-1
DNA: TGTGCCAGCAGCTCCTTCAGGATACTAGCGGGAGGTTGGAATGAGCAGTTCTTC
CDR3: CASSSFRILAGGWNEQFF

V: TRBV10-2
D: -
size: -
J: TRBJ1-3
DNA: TGCGCCAGCAGTGTACCGGGTGGAAACACCATATATTTT
CDR3: CASSVPGGNTIYF

V: TRBV15
D: -
size: -
J: TRBJ1-1
DNA: TGTGCCACGAGGGGGAACACTGAAGCTTTCTTT
CDR3: CATRGNTEAFF

V: TRBV2
D: -
size: few
J: TRBJ1-3
DNA: TGTGCCAGCAGTGCATCGGGGGGTGGAAACACCATATATTTT
CDR3: CASSASGGGNTIYF

V: TRBV4-2
D: -
size: -
J: TRBJ2-7
DNA: TGTGCCAGCAGCCAAGATCTTGGGAGCTCCTACGAGCAGTACTTC
CDR3: CASSQDLGSSYEQYF

V: TRBV29-1
D: TRBD1
size: -
J: TRBJ2-5
DNA: TGCAGCGTTGACGGGACAGGGGGACAAGAGACCCAGTACTTC
CDR3: CSVDGTGGQETQYF

V: TRBV5-6
D: -
size: few
J: TRBJ1-6
DNA: TGTGCCAGCAGCTTTCACGGGTTTGGTTCACCCCTCCACTTT
CDR3: CASSFHGFGSPLHF

V: TRBV6-6
D: -
size: once
J: TRBJ1-2
DNA: TGTGCCAGCAGTTACTCGGGGCGGGACTATGGCTACACCTTC
CDR3: CASSYSGRDYGYTF

V: TRBV28
D: TRBD1
size: once
J: TRBJ2-3
DNA: TGTGCCAGCAGTTATAGGACAGGGGTTGGCACAGATACGCAGTATTTT
CDR3: CASSYRTGVGTDTQYF

V: TRBV6-1
D: -
size: few
J: TRBJ1-1
DNA: TGTGCCAGCAAATTCGGGGTGGAGGCCACTGAAGCTTTCTTT
CDR3: CASKFGVEATEAFF

V: TRBV7-2
D: -
size: few
J: TRBJ1-5
DNA: TGTGCCAGCAGCTTAGAGTTTGGGGGCAATCAGCCCCAGCATTTT
CDR3: CASSLEFGGNQPQHF

V: TRBV7-9
D: -
size: -
J: TRBJ2-7
DNA: TGTGCCAGCAGCCGAGACAACCTCTACGAGCAGTACTTC
CDR3: CASSRDNLYEQYF

V: TRBV19
D: TRBD1
size: -
J: TRBJ1-3
DNA: TGTGCCAGTAGTCTTGACAGGGGGAAGAGCACCATATATTTT
CDR3: CASSLDRGKSTIYF

V: TRBV5-1
D: -
size: -
J: TRBJ1-4
DNA: TGCGCCAGCAGCTTGGCTGCGACCCGCGTTGGTGAAAAACTGTTTTTT
CDR3: CASSLAATRVGEKLFF

V: TRBV5-5
D: TRBD1
size: -
J: TRBJ2-5
DNA: TGTGCCAGCAGCTTGTTAACAGGGGGTCGAGAGACCCAGTACTTC
CDR3: CASSLLTGGRETQYF

V: TRBV6-6
D: -
size: -
J: TRBJ2-1
DNA: TGTGCCAGCAGTTACCCCCAGGAGGGCACCAATGAGCAGTTCTTC
CDR3: CASSYPQEGTNEQFF

V: TRBV2
D: -
size: -
J: TRBJ1-2
DNA: TGTGCCAGCAGTGCGACACGACGGGGAGTAAGCGGCTACACCTTC
CDR3: CASSATRRGVSGYTF

V: TRBV5-4
D: -
size: once
J: TRBJ2-6
DNA: TGTGCCAGCAGCTTCGGAGGACGGAGCTCTGGGGCCAACGTCCTGACTTTC
CDR3: CASSFGGRSSGANVLTF

V: TRBV4-2
D: -
size: once
J: TRBJ2-2
DNA: TGTGCCAGCAGCCATCTCGAGCTAGCGATGAACACCGGGGAGCTGTTTTTT
CDR3: CASSHLELAMNTGELFF

V: TRBV28
D: TRBD1
size: few
J: TRBJ1-1
DNA: TGTGCCAGCAGTGTAGGGGGGGACAGACATGAAGCTTTCTTT
CDR3: CASSVGGDRHEAFF

V: TRBV6-1
D: -
size: -
J: TRBJ1-2
DNA: TGTGCCAGCAGTGAATCCGAGTGGGGATGGGGCTACACCTTC
CDR3: CASSESEWGWGYTF

V: TRBV12-5
D: -
size: -
J: TRBJ2-7
DNA: TGTGCTAGTGCCGGATCAACCTACGAGCAGTACTTC
CDR3: CASAGSTYEQYF

V: TRBV7-8
D: -
size: -
J: TRBJ1-5
DNA: TGTGCCAGCAGCTTAGAGTTCGGCGTTAGGGCTATTAGCAATCAGCCCCAGCATTTT
CDR3: CASSLEFGVRAISNQPQHF

V: TRBV5-1
D: -
size: -
J: TRBJ2-3
DNA: TGCGCCAGCAGCTTGGGAGGGAATTCTATCGCGCAGTATTTT
CDR3: CASSLGGNSIAQYF

V: TRBV9
D: -
size: -
J: TRBJ1-5
DNA: TGTGCCAGCAGCGTAGATGAGGGGCAAAGCAATCAGCCCCAGCATTTT
CDR3: CASSVDEGQSNQPQHF

V: TRBV6-4
D: TRBD2
size: -
J: TRBJ2-3
DNA: TGTGCCAGCAGTGTAGCGGGGGGTGCAGATACGCAGTATTTT
CDR3: CASSVAGGADTQYF

V: TRBV6-5
D: TRBD2
size: -
J: TRBJ2-7
DNA: TGTGCCAGCAGCCTACTAGCGGGAGTGGATAACGAGCAGTACTTC
CDR3: CASSLLAGVDNEQYF

V: TRBV15
D: TRBD2
size: -
J: TRBJ2-7
DNA: TGTGCCACCAGCAGAAAACAAATAGCGGGGGCCGCTTACGAGCAGTACTTC
CDR3: CATSRKQIAGAAYEQYF

V: TRBV4-2
D: -
size: few
J: TRBJ2-3
DNA: TGTGCCAGCAGCCAGTTCGCCGGGATAAGCACAGATACGCAGTATTTT
CDR3: CASSQFAGISTDTQYF

V: TRBV19
D: TRBD2
size: -
J: TRBJ2-5
DNA: TGTGCCAGCGCGGAGGGCGGGGGACCACAAGAGACCCAGTACTTC
CDR3: CASAEGGGPQETQYF

V: TRBV2
D: -
size: -
J: TRBJ2-3
DNA: TGTGCCAGCAGTGAATCGATTATCGGTACGCAGTATTTT
CDR3: CASSESIIGTQYF

V: TRBV6-1
D: TRBD2
size: -
J: TRBJ2-7
DNA: TGTGCCAGCAGGCTAGCGGGAGGGCCCTACGAGCAGTACTTC
CDR3: CASRLAGGPYEQYF